The entry below describes one TCR beta chain. This clone was recorded only once. The antigen it binds to is not known. No clone much larger than this one lies a single base away; base qualities are absent. Each collaborating institution followed its own protocols to collect whole blood in K2EDTA tubes. For TCRbeta analysis, collaborators shipped samples as frozen whole blood, isolated PBMCs, or DNA extracted from either of those sample types. TCRbeta CDR3 regions were amplified from genomic DNA using the immunoSEQ Assay, a bias-controlled multiplex PCR. As for the authors' bioinformatics: Within the assay, amplification of reference gene primers was used to estimate how many nucleated cells each sample contained. To quantify the absolute abundance of each unique TCRbeta CDR3 rearrangement, sequence reads were collapsed and filtered. For each sample, productive Simpson clonality was calculated as the square root of Simpson's diversity index across productive rearrangements. Imported from immuneACCESS, the table was reduced by TCRdb to in-frame sequences with V and J called. These copies leave out some clones; in studies compared against another copy, an unresolved V gene accounts for under half, and the cause of the remainder is not known. For V, J and clone size, that table is used; D and trimming come from the DNA. The table for this sample lists approximately 300,000 clones; about 90% of them were counted only once. 3.5% to 4.5% of the sample is in the top ten clones.

The data were obtained in a study of blood T cell repertoires in COVID-19 (dated by TCRdb to between 2020 and 2021). In terms of the full investigation: Collaborator samples came from the United States, Italy and Spain and covered acute and convalescent phases of COVID-19. The repertoires were released in a freely available public database meant as a resource for research on the immune response to SARS-CoV-2. The prospective study material was composed of cDNA or gDNA derived from T cells, B-cell-depleted T cells, or PBMCs. Subjects who had been exposed to COVID-19, were actively infected with it, or had recovered from it provided the deeply sampled blood TCRbeta repertoires that made up the dataset. Sample metadata almost always included a de-identified subject ID, COVID-19 status, age in years and sex. HLA class I and class II types, where available, came from metadata supplied by the sample provider rather than from assay-based typing. The samples were drawn from two sources: the first 160 participants of the ongoing ImmuneRACE study, and fewer than 1,500 subjects contributed by 6 global collaborators.

The CDR3, from cysteine to phenylalanine, totals 15 residues. CDR3 DNA is the only sequence kept; it has 45 bases, read in frame from the first base. The germline V gene (reference sequence) yields LNHDA for CDR1 and SQIVND for CDR2. After removal of 4 bases from V and 1 base from J, the junction retains 5 bases not matched to a gene. On the study overall, not on this receptor specifically: The amount of clinical and demographic metadata varied by source and participant and was provided uncurated.

This TCR derives from a woman between 35 and 50 years old with acute or convalescent COVID-19. This chain joins TRBV19 to TRBJ2-5; 8 middle bases align to TRBD2. Sequencing used peripheral blood. The sequence in DNA is TGTGCCAGTAGTAAACAGCGGGGGACCCAAGAGACCCAGTACTTC. Translated, this is CASSKQRGTQETQYF.